The 32 T cell receptor beta chains below all came from one sample that was sequenced in a study of blood T cells in healthy people across ages. Then a second PCR, running about 7 to 11 cycles, was carried out with a sample-barcoded 5' primer and a J-beta primer mix. TCRdb fed the 5' RACE reads into MiXCR, producing one record per CDR3 protein. The table records about 780,000 distinct CDR3 sequences, 62% of them present only once. Sequencing was carried out using blood. These receptors were collected from a man between 25 and 39 years old in good health.

This sequence joins TRBV20-1 and TRBJ2-5; D call uncertain. There are 12 residues in the CDR3. V was pared by 3 bases and J by 2 bases, with 7 bases between. Germline V gene data show CDR1 as DFQATT and CDR2 as SNEGSKA (reference sequence). CDR3: CSAREGQETQYF. The CDR3 DNA follows: TGCAGTGCTAGGGAAGGACAAGAGACCCAGTACTTC.

This clonotype appeared a few times. The chain uses TRBV9 and TRBJ2-3; D possibly corresponds to TRBD2 (6 bases). V dropped 0 bases and J dropped 5 bases, with 10 bases sitting between them. Germline CDR1 is SGDLS and CDR2 is YYNGEE. The CDR3 has 14 amino acids. This chain's CDR3 is CASSVELAGDTQYF. The CDR3 coding sequence is TGTGCCAGCAGCGTAGAACTAGCCGGAGATACGCAGTATTTT.

This clonotype was picked up a small number of times. The J gene is TRBJ2-7, the V gene TRBV20-1, with TRBD1 matching 7 bases. The CDR3 runs to 13 residues. V lost 2 bases, J lost 2 bases, and 3 bases stayed unmatched. CDR1 is DFQATT, CDR2 SNEGSKA, per germline (reference sequence). The CDR3 protein is CSARSGTAYEQYF. The CDR3 nucleotides read TGCAGTGCTAGATCGGGGACAGCCTACGAGCAGTACTTC.

This clonotype was observed a single time. The chain links TRBV15 to TRBJ1-5; D remains ambiguous. Germline V CDR1 and CDR2: LNHNV, YYDKDF (reference sequence). The ends were cut back, 1 base at V and 2 bases at J, with 6 bases in the middle. The CDR3 has 14 residues. The CDR3 loop is CATSRGVGNQPQHF. The CDR3 DNA reads TGTGCCACCAGCAGAGGGGTAGGCAATCAGCCCCAGCATTTT.

This clonotype was seen more than once but under ten times. The DNA for the CDR3 is TGTGCCAGCAGCTTACGTTACGCGACGGGGGCCTCGTACAATGAGCAGTTCTTC. It codes for CASSLRYATGASYNEQFF. The V gene is TRBV7-8, the J gene TRBJ2-1; D is possibly TRBD1 or TRBD2 (6 bases each). Germline V CDR1 and CDR2: SGHVS, FQNEAQ. V was pared by 2 bases and J by 4 bases, with 21 bases between. The CDR3 extends over 18 amino acids.

The chain is built from TRBV25-1 and TRBJ2-7; the D is unclear. The CDR3 totals 14 residues. Per germline, CDR1 MGHDK and CDR2 SYGVNS. Trimming pared 2 bases from V and 2 bases from J, leaving 10 bases between. CDR3: CASSERLSTYEQYF. CDR3 nucleotides: TGTGCCAGCAGTGAACGACTGTCTACCTACGAGCAGTACTTC.

With regard to this clonotype: This may come from a read error, since a much larger clone is one base off. This chain uses TRBV13 with TRBJ2-3; D tentatively fits TRBD1 or TRBD2 (5 bases each). The CDR3 has 12 residues. CDR1 PRHDT and CDR2 FYEKMQ come from the germline V gene (reference sequence). This CDR3 is CASSPGTDTRYF. The CDR3 region has the DNA TGTGCCAGCAGCCCCGGGACGGATACGCGGTATTTT.

The chain is built from TRBV20-1 and TRBJ2-7; no reliable D call. V lost 3 bases and J 3 bases, leaving 12 bases between the germline ends. Germline V lookup: CDR1 DFQATT, CDR2 SNEGSKA (reference sequence). CDR3 length: 13 residues. CDR3 DNA: TGCAGTGCTAGGGATAGCTATGGCTACGAGCAGTACTTC. Protein: CSARDSYGYEQYF.

The chain uses TRBV25-1 and TRBJ1-2; TRBD1 matches 9 bases. The CDR3 has 16 residues. Trimming cost V 3 bases and J 3 bases; bases outside gene matches: 8. CDR1 is MGHDK and CDR2 is SYGVNS in the germline V gene. CDR3 sequence: CASSDRDREPDYGYTF. CDR3 sequence (DNA): TGTGCCAGCAGTGACCGGGACAGGGAACCCGACTATGGCTACACCTTC.

The chain carries TRBV21-1 and TRBJ1-1; TRBD1 is the table's D call, not checked against the DNA. TRBV21-1 is a listed pseudogene. CDR3 length equals 15 residues. The CDR3 loop is CASGKPTGGLTEAFF. The CDR3 coding sequence is TGTGCCAGCGGAAAACCGACAGGGGGCCTCACTGAAGCTTTCTTT.

The V and J genes are TRBV20-1 and TRBJ1-2, with 8 bases fitting TRBD1. This CDR3 has 13 residues. Germline assignment: CDR1 DFQATT and CDR2 SNEGSKA (reference sequence). Trimming at V came to 0 bases and at J to 8 bases, leaving 5 bases not matched to a gene. The CDR3 region is CSARDTGTGGYTF. The CDR3 nucleotides are TGCAGTGCTAGAGATACAGGGACAGGAGGCTACACCTTC.

At least ten counts were recorded for this clonotype. V gene TRBV7-2 combines with J gene TRBJ2-3; TRBD2 agrees at 9 bases. Germline V gene data show CDR1 as SGHTA and CDR2 as FQGNSA. CDR3 length: 16 residues. The V and J ends lost 2 bases and 2 bases, in that order; junction bases with no gene match: 5. The CDR3 sequence: CASSLRAGGVTDTQYF. DNA of the CDR3: TGTGCCAGCAGCTTAAGAGCGGGGGGCGTCACAGATACGCAGTATTTT.

This rearrangement joins TRBV10-3 to TRBJ2-5, with D tentatively TRBD1 (6 bases). TRBJ2-7 matches the DNA end more closely, so the J call is doubtful. The CDR3 totals 13 residues. In germline, CDR1 is ENHRY, CDR2 SYGVKD. CDR3 amino acids: CAIRPTGYYEQYF. CDR3 coding DNA: TGTGCCATCAGGCCGACAGGTTACTACGAGCAGTACTTC.

The J gene is TRBJ2-1, the V gene TRBV5-1; no firm D call. The DNA end is a closer match to TRBJ2-7, so the J assignment may be wrong. Germline-derived CDR1 and CDR2 are SGHRS and YFSETQ. This CDR3 is 15 amino acids long. CDR3 sequence reads: CASSLVPLGGYEQYF. CDR3 in DNA: TGCGCCAGCAGCTTGGTCCCCTTAGGTGGCTACGAGCAGTACTTC.

Only a few counts were recorded for this clonotype. This CDR3 reads CATSRVGRGSGELFF. The CDR3, as DNA: TGTGCCACCAGCAGAGTGGGGAGGGGATCCGGGGAGCTGTTTTTT. V and J are TRBV15 and TRBJ2-2; 7 positions agree with TRBD2. CDR3 length: 15 amino acids. The germline CDR1 and CDR2 sequences are LNHNV and YYDKDF (reference sequence). V lost 1 base and J lost 6; bases outside the gene matches: 5.

The chain uses TRBV12-3 or TRBV12-4 and TRBJ2-5; 10 bases line up with TRBD1. The V segment lost 6 bases and the J segment 11 bases; nucleotides outside the gene matches: 12. The CDR3 is 14 amino acids. The CDR3 DNA follows: TGTGCCAGCAGCTCCACCCGACAGGGGGCTCAGCAGTACTTC. It is translated as CASSSTRQGAQQYF.

The chain is built from TRBV7-3 and TRBJ2-1, with 11 bases fitting TRBD2. The CDR3 contains 17 residues. V shed 5 bases and J 0 bases; nucleotides not matched to a gene: 6. Per germline, CDR1 SGHTA and CDR2 FQGTGA. The chain's CDR3 is CASSPYSGGASYNEQFF. DNA of the CDR3: TGTGCCAGCAGCCCTTATAGCGGGGGGGCCTCCTACAATGAGCAGTTCTTC.

About this clonotype: Mismatch with germline at one junction end may stem from a read error. The V call is TRBV29-1, the J call TRBJ1-2; maybe TRBD1 (5 bases). This CDR3 is 14 amino acids long. The germline CDR1 and CDR2 sequences are SQVTM and ANQGSEA. The CDR3: CSVVGGAANNGYTF. The CDR3 nucleotides are TGCAGCGTTGTCGGGGGAGCCGCTAACAATGGCTACACCTTC.

The chain combines TRBV12-3 or TRBV12-4 with TRBJ1-4; 9 nucleotides align to TRBD1. There are 13 residues in the CDR3. J was trimmed by 10 bases and V by 5 bases; bases with no gene match: 5. The CDR3 bases are TGTGCCAGCAGTCGGGACAGGGTGGGAAAACTGTTTTTT. Residues: CASSRDRVGKLFF.

As for this clonotype: A junction boundary mismatches the germline segment, possibly from a read error. The chain links TRBV7-7 to TRBJ2-1, with 9 positions matching TRBD2. The CDR3 contains 16 residues. The V gene's germline CDR1 is SSHAT and CDR2 FNYEAQ (reference sequence). The CDR3 region is CASSLGPAGGYNEQFF. The CDR3, as DNA: TGTGCTAGCAGCTTAGGGCCAGCGGGGGGCTACAATGAGCAGTTCTTC.

The chain carries TRBV4-3 and TRBJ2-1, with 13 bases fitting TRBD2. The V and J ends lost 4 bases and 5 bases, in that order; junction bases with no gene match: 5. From germline, CDR1 is LGHNA and CDR2 YSLEER. This CDR3 has 16 residues. Here the CDR3 DNA reads TGCGCCAGCAGCCCGACTAGCGGGGGGTACAACAATGAGCAGTTCTTC. This gives the protein CASSPTSGGYNNEQFF.

The V call is TRBV29-1, the J call TRBJ1-2, with 8 bases that match TRBD1. V dropped 5 bases and J dropped 7; count of bases not matched to a gene: 3. This CDR3 has 11 amino acids. Germline V lookup: CDR1 SQVTM, CDR2 ANQGSEA. The CDR3 spells CSVYDRGGYTF. The CDR3 DNA follows: TGCAGCGTTTACGACAGGGGTGGCTACACCTTC. Variable domain in full (rest from reference TRBV29-1 and TRBJ1-2): SAVISQKPSRDICQRGTSLTIQCQVDSQVTMMFWYRQQPGQSLTLIATANQGSEATYESGFVIDKFPISRPNLTFSTLTVSNMSPEDSSIYLCSVYDRGGYTFGSGTRLTVV.

The rearrangement uses TRBV28 and TRBJ2-1, with 9 bases aligning to TRBD2. CDR3 length: 16 residues. The trim removed 8 bases at V and 5 bases at J, leaving 13 bases unmatched. Per the germline V gene, CDR1 is MDHEN and CDR2 is SYDVKM. CDR3 DNA: TGTGCCAGCCCGCCTGGTGGCGGGGGGGCGAACAATGAGCAGTTCTTC. Translating it yields CASPPGGGGANNEQFF.

This clonotype was counted between two and nine times. The V gene is TRBV29-1, the J gene TRBJ2-1; 8 nucleotides agree with TRBD1. Germline CDR1 is SQVTM and CDR2 is ANQGSEA. The CDR3 is 11 amino acids. The V gene end was trimmed by 6 bases and the J gene end by 8 bases; junction bases not matched to a gene: 3. The CDR3 region is CSVRDRYEQFF. The CDR3 DNA follows: TGCAGCGTCCGGGACAGGTATGAGCAGTTCTTC.

There are a few counts of this clonotype. V is TRBV12-3 or TRBV12-4 and J is TRBJ2-7, with no clear D. The DNA end lines up better with TRBJ2-5; the J call may be wrong. There are 12 residues in the CDR3. As DNA, the CDR3 is TGTGCCAGCAGTTCGAATAGGGAGACCCAGTACTTC. Its protein is CASSSNRETQYF.

This chain links TRBV20-1 with TRBJ2-4, with 14 bases aligning to TRBD2. The DNA end is a closer match to TRBJ2-7, so the J assignment may be wrong. From germline, CDR1 is DFQATT and CDR2 SNEGSKA (reference sequence). CDR3 length: 16 amino acids. The CDR3 spells CSARSGTSGGAYEQYF. The CDR3 DNA sequence: TGCAGTGCTAGGTCCGGGACTAGCGGGGGAGCTTACGAGCAGTACTTC.

This clonotype was detected a few times. This CDR3 is CASSLSGTVLTEQYF. As DNA, the CDR3 is TGTGCCAGCAGTTTGTCTGGGACCGTATTAACCGAGCAGTACTTC. The chain uses TRBV27 and TRBJ2-5; D assignment may be TRBD1 or TRBD2 (5 bases each). The better agreement between TRBJ2-7 and the DNA end casts doubt on the J call. This CDR3 spans 15 amino acids. Germline V gene sequence: CDR1 MNHEY, CDR2 SMNVEV (reference sequence).

This sequence joins TRBV20-1 and TRBJ2-1; no definite D call. The germline V gene encodes CDR1 DFQATT and CDR2 SNEGSKA (reference sequence). CDR3 length equals 13 residues. The CDR3 DNA reads TGCACCGCGTCTCAGAGTTTCTACAATGAGCAGTTCTTC. Amino acids: CTASQSFYNEQFF.

V and J are TRBV10-3 and TRBJ2-7, with unresolved D. V gave up 4 bases and J gave up 2 bases, with 9 bases separating them. The germline V gene encodes CDR1 ENHRY and CDR2 SYGVKD. This CDR3 has 13 residues. The CDR3 DNA reads TGTGCCATCAGTGGGGTGGCCACCTACGAGCAGTACTTC. It specifies CAISGVATYEQYF.

This clonotype showed up just a few times. V usage is TRBV6-1 and J usage is TRBJ2-1, with 10 positions matching TRBD1. The CDR3 has 15 amino acids. Trimming removed 7 bases from V and 5 bases from J; junction bases left unmatched: 8. Germline V gene data show CDR1 as MNHNS and CDR2 as SASEGT. Here the CDR3 reads CASTLTGGGHNEQFF. The CDR3 region has the DNA TGTGCCAGCACCTTGACAGGGGGCGGCCACAATGAGCAGTTCTTC.

V is TRBV7-2 and J is TRBJ2-5; D perhaps matches TRBD2 (7 bases). Per the germline V gene, CDR1 is SGHTA and CDR2 is FQGNSA. CDR3 length: 17 amino acids. V was cut by 1 base and J by 11 bases, with 26 bases left in between. CDR3: CASSLGGWGGWDNEQYF. In DNA, the CDR3 is TGTGCCAGCAGCTTAGGAGGTTGGGGGGGTTGGGACAATGAGCAGTACTTC.

Points on this clonotype: At one boundary the junction diverges from the germline segment, which might be a read error. This chain uses TRBV7-9 with TRBJ2-3, with 10 bases aligning to TRBD2. Germline V gives CDR1 SEHNR, CDR2 FQNEAQ (reference sequence). The CDR3 has 17 residues. DNA of the CDR3: TGTGCCGGCAGCTTAGGTTTTGGGACTAGCGCTACAGATACGCAGTATTTT. This codes for CAGSLGFGTSATDTQYF.